The T cell receptor (beta chain) under discussion was sequenced for a study of blood T cell repertoires in COVID-19. Study-wide background: The United States, Italy and Spain were the sources of the acute and convalescent COVID-19 samples. T cells, B-cell-depleted T cells, or PBMCs provided the cDNA or gDNA that served as material.

CDR1 SNHLY and CDR2 FYNNEI come from the germline V gene. The length of the CDR3 is 14 residues. V was clipped by 3 bases and J by 8 bases; unmatched bases: 6. In the original workflow: Using reference gene primer amplification, nucleated cell counts were estimated. The table came from immunoSEQ multiplex PCR; TCRdb's copy has only in-frame clones and leaves some out. V and J calls and clone size are copied from that table; D and trimming were computed from the DNA. The table has about 530,000 clones, about 88% seen once. The chain combines TRBV2 with TRBJ2-1; 8 positions match TRBD2. Sequenced: peripheral blood. This sequence was found in a woman aged 50 to 65 with COVID-19, enrolled during active disease. The CDR3 spells CASSDRGGFYEQFF. The CDR3 region has the DNA TGTGCCAGCAGTGATCGCGGGGGGTTCTATGAGCAGTTCTTC.